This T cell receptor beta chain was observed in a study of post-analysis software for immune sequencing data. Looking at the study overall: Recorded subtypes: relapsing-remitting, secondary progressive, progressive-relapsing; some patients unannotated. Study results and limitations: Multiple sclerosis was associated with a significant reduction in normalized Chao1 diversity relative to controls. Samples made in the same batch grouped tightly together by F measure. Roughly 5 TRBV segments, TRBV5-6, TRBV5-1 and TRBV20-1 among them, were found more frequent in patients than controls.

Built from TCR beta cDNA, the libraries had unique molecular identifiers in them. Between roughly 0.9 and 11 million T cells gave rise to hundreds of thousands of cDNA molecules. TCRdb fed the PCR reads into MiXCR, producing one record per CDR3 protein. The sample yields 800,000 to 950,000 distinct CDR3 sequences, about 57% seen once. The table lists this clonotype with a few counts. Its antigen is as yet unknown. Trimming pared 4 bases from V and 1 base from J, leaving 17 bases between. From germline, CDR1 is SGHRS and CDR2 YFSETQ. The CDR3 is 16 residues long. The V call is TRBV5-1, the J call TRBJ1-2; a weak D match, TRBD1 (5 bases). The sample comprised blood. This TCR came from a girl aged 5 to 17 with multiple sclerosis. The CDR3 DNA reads TGCGCCAGCAGCCCTCCGGGGCGTCCACTTAACTATGGCTACACCTTC. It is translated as CASSPPGRPLNYGYTF.